The next 12 T cell receptor beta chains were all read from a single sample in a study of T cell repertoires in cytomegalovirus infection. Their antigen targets remain unknown. TCRdb re-called the reads with MiXCR, one entry per CDR3 protein. The sample records around 70,000 distinct CDR3 sequences, about 26% being singletons. The source material was CD8+ T cells from cultured PBMCs, sampled from culture after CMV antigen stimulation. The receptors come from a human donor in good health (CMV status not recorded). Some clones in this sample may be carry-over from other donors' samples.

This clonotype came up a few times. The rearrangement links TRBV6-1 to TRBJ2-7; D uncertain. Germline values: CDR1 MNHNS, CDR2 SASEGT. This CDR3 region has 12 residues. V was pared by 5 bases and J by 3 bases, with 8 bases between. CDR3 protein: CASSSNSYEQYF. The CDR3 bases are TGTGCCAGCAGTTCCAACAGCTACGAGCAGTACTTC.

The chain combines TRBV12-3 or TRBV12-4 with TRBJ2-7, with 11 bases matching TRBD1. The CDR3 runs to 14 residues. With 3 bases clipped from V and 3 bases from J, the junction kept 1 base outside the gene matches. The CDR3 region has the DNA TGTGCCAGCAGTTTTGGGACAGGGGGCTACGAGCAGTACTTC. It specifies CASSFGTGGYEQYF.

The V and J genes are TRBV5-6 and TRBJ2-1; TRBD2 agrees at 10 bases. V lost 2 bases, J lost 10 bases, and 9 bases stayed unmatched. CDR3 length: 15 residues. The germline V gene encodes CDR1 SGHDT and CDR2 YYEEEE. CDR3 sequence reads: CASSLTSGALHEQFF. In DNA, the CDR3 is TGTGCCAGCAGCTTAACTAGCGGGGCTCTACACGAGCAGTTCTTC.

This clonotype was counted at least ten times. V and J are TRBV4-3 and TRBJ1-6; possible D gene TRBD1, 5 bases. Looked up from germline, CDR1 is LGHNA and CDR2 is YSLEER. The CDR3 runs to 16 residues. V was cut by 0 bases and J by 10 bases, with 16 bases left in between. In DNA form, the CDR3 reads TGCGCCAGCAGCCAAGATCTGGGGACTCTGGGCTCACCCCTCCACTTT. Translation: CASSQDLGTLGSPLHF.

The chain combines TRBV2 with TRBJ2-5; the match to TRBD2 covers 8 bases. Germline CDR1 is SNHLY and CDR2 is FYNNEI. V lost 1 base, J lost 5 bases, and 9 bases stayed unmatched. This CDR3 is 16 amino acids long. CDR3 loop: CASSEGTSGSRETQYF. The CDR3 DNA reads as TGTGCCAGCAGTGAAGGAACTAGCGGAAGCAGGGAGACCCAGTACTTC.

The chain recombines TRBV3-1 with TRBJ2-5; no definite D call. CDR3 size: 15 residues. V dropped 4 bases and J dropped 0 bases, with 12 bases sitting between them. Per the germline V gene, CDR1 is LGHDT and CDR2 is YNNKEL (reference sequence). The CDR3 DNA reads as TGTGCCAGCAGCCCCCCGGCAGAATACCAAGAGACCCAGTACTTC. It encodes CASSPPAEYQETQYF.

This clonotype came up many times. The V call is TRBV7-2, the J call TRBJ2-7; D unclear. The CDR3 runs 11 residues. Germline V gene sequence: CDR1 SGHTA, CDR2 FQGNSA. Deletions cut 1 base from V and 7 bases from J, with 5 bases between. The CDR3 DNA is TGTGCCAGCAGCTTAGGGCGGGAGCAGTACTTC. The encoded protein is CASSLGREQYF.

The chain links TRBV4-1 to TRBJ2-7; a weak D match, TRBD1 (5 bases). Germline lookup yields CDR1 MGHRA and CDR2 YSYEKL. The V end was cut by 0 bases, the J end by 6 bases, with 9 bases between. The CDR3 loop spans 13 amino acids. The CDR3 sequence is CASSQDLGREQYF. As DNA, the CDR3 is TGCGCCAGCAGCCAAGATTTGGGGCGCGAGCAGTACTTC.

The chain couples TRBV5-6 to TRBJ2-1; 9 bases match TRBD2. CDR1 and CDR2 (germline): SGHDT, YYEEEE. V dropped 4 bases and J dropped 6; count of bases not matched to a gene: 5. The CDR3 extends over 14 amino acids. The CDR3 loop is CASSVAGEGNEQFF. CDR3 nucleotide sequence: TGTGCCAGCAGCGTAGCGGGAGAGGGCAATGAGCAGTTCTTC.

The table lists this clonotype with many counts. This chain uses TRBV7-6 with TRBJ2-3; 9 bases fit TRBD2. The CDR3 totals 18 residues. The V gene's germline CDR1 is SGHVS and CDR2 FNYEAQ. The V gene end was trimmed by 1 base and the J gene end by 0 bases; junction bases not matched to a gene: 8. As DNA, the CDR3 is TGTGCCAGCAGCTTAGGATTCGGGCTAGCGGGAAGCACAGATACGCAGTATTTT. Translation: CASSLGFGLAGSTDTQYF.

This clonotype has only a few counts. This sequence joins TRBV12-3 or TRBV12-4 and TRBJ1-6; D is uncertain. V was pared by 3 bases and J by 0 bases, with 9 bases between. The CDR3 covers 16 residues. The CDR3 spells CASSFWPNSYNSPLHF. The CDR3 DNA reads TGTGCCAGCAGTTTCTGGCCCAACTCCTATAATTCACCCCTCCACTTT.

In this sample, this clonotype turned up many times. The chain employs TRBV7-2 and TRBJ2-7; no definite D call. V gave up 5 bases and J gave up 6 bases, with 11 bases separating them. CDR3 length: 12 residues. From germline, CDR1 is SGHTA and CDR2 FQGNSA. CDR3 sequence (DNA): TGTGCCAGCAGCCCACCGTCGGGCGAGCAGTACTTC. It encodes CASSPPSGEQYF.